Detailed here is one T cell receptor beta chain. Its antigen is currently unknown. This specimen comes from a study of graft-versus-host responses after intestinal transplantation. Study-wide results and limits: Allografts of patients with graft-donor T cell macrochimerism showed high graft-versus-host to host-versus-graft clone ratios. GvH clones were identified in recipient marrow, with some first appearing in ileum or blood.

CDR3 length: 18 amino acids. With 3 bases removed from V and 5 bases from J, the gap between germline ends came to 23 bases. Looked up from germline, CDR1 is KGHSH and CDR2 is LQKENI. Measured with immunoSEQ multiplex PCR; TCRdb has only the in-frame clones, and not every one. Counted here are about 77,000 clones, about 90% occurring once; the ten biggest clones make up roughly 0.64%. The starting material was PBMCs, obtained 98 days after intestinal transplantation. The receptor comes from a human patient who received an intestinal transplant, so some T cells may come from the graft donor. This chain joins TRBV18 and TRBJ1-5; possibly TRBD1 for D (5 bases). The CDR3 here is CASSPTNRGPGQHQPQHF. CDR3 DNA: TGTGCCAGCTCACCTACTAACCGGGGTCCAGGGCAGCATCAGCCCCAGCATTTT.